This is a list of T cell receptor beta chains from one sample in a study of neurological immune-mediated disorders. Using its own MiXCR run on the 5' RACE reads, TCRdb lists one record per CDR3 protein. The sample lists approximately 70,000 distinct CDR3 sequences; roughly 10% were seen once. Sequenced material: PBMCs. The source is a man between 25 and 39 years old in good health. The CDR3 runs from the conserved cysteine through the conserved F or W. A D gene is named only where the DNA matches it firmly. Clone size appears in some rows only: once, few, many, or a class for an expanded clone.

d_call: NA; v_call: TRBV6-2/TRBV6-3; j_call: TRBJ2-7; clone_size: many; cdr3_aa: CASRPSGDSYEQYF; cdr3_nt: TGTGCCAGCAGGCCTAGTGGGGACTCCTACGAGCAGTACTTC
d_call: NA; v_call: TRBV7-3; j_call: TRBJ2-1; clone_size: few; cdr3_aa: CASSILRFNEQFF; cdr3_nt: TGTGCCAGCAGTATCCTCCGCTTCAATGAGCAGTTCTTC
d_call: NA; v_call: TRBV5-1; j_call: TRBJ1-2; clone_size: many; cdr3_aa: CAPASPLGYTF; cdr3_nt: TGCGCCCCCGCCTCCCCTCTTGGCTACACCTTC
d_call: TRBD2; v_call: TRBV12-3/TRBV12-4; j_call: TRBJ2-7; clone_size: many; cdr3_aa: CASSKDFIAGKYEQYF; cdr3_nt: TGTGCCAGCAGTAAGGACTTCATAGCGGGGAAATACGAGCAGTACTTC
d_call: NA; v_call: TRBV28; j_call: TRBJ1-2; clone_size: many; cdr3_aa: CASSFSWKTVDYGYTF; cdr3_nt: TGTGCCAGCAGTTTTTCTTGGAAAACAGTAGACTATGGCTACACCTTC
d_call: TRBD2; v_call: TRBV5-1; j_call: TRBJ2-7; clone_size: many; cdr3_aa: CASSLVAGAHEQYF; cdr3_nt: TGCGCCAGCAGCTTGGTGGCGGGAGCGCACGAGCAGTACTTC
d_call: TRBD2; v_call: TRBV6-6; j_call: TRBJ2-7; clone_size: NA; cdr3_aa: CASSYSAGGSYEQYF; cdr3_nt: TGTGCCAGCAGTTACTCAGCGGGAGGGTCCTACGAGCAGTACTTC
d_call: NA; v_call: TRBV3-1; j_call: TRBJ2-1; clone_size: many; cdr3_aa: CASSQVSGSAYNEQFF; cdr3_nt: TGTGCCAGCAGCCAAGTCTCCGGGAGTGCCTACAATGAGCAGTTCTTC
d_call: NA; v_call: TRBV28; j_call: TRBJ2-7; clone_size: many; cdr3_aa: CASSRQVYEQYF; cdr3_nt: TGTGCCAGCAGTCGACAGGTCTACGAGCAGTACTTC
d_call: NA; v_call: TRBV4-2; j_call: TRBJ2-5; clone_size: many; cdr3_aa: CASSQHQQETQYF; cdr3_nt: TGTGCCAGCAGCCAACACCAACAAGAGACCCAGTACTTC
d_call: NA; v_call: TRBV5-1; j_call: TRBJ2-1; clone_size: many; cdr3_aa: CASSLGMDSSYNEQFF; cdr3_nt: TGCGCCAGCAGCTTGGGTATGGATAGCTCCTACAATGAGCAGTTCTTC
d_call: TRBD2; v_call: TRBV11-2; j_call: TRBJ2-5; clone_size: many; cdr3_aa: CASSLSAGTSQETQYF; cdr3_nt: TGTGCCAGCAGCCTCTCAGCCGGGACTAGCCAAGAGACCCAGTACTTC
d_call: TRBD2; v_call: TRBV5-1; j_call: TRBJ2-2; clone_size: many; cdr3_aa: CASSRSGSTGELFF; cdr3_nt: TGCGCCAGCAGCCGTAGCGGGAGCACCGGGGAGCTGTTTTTT
d_call: NA; v_call: TRBV14; j_call: TRBJ1-2; clone_size: many; cdr3_aa: CASSQTQVRNYGYTF; cdr3_nt: TGTGCCAGCAGCCAGACACAGGTTCGGAACTATGGCTACACCTTC
d_call: TRBD2; v_call: TRBV5-1; j_call: TRBJ2-1; clone_size: NA; cdr3_aa: CASSLVETSGVYEQFF; cdr3_nt: TGCGCCAGCAGCTTGGTGGAGACTAGCGGTGTCTATGAGCAGTTCTTC
d_call: TRBD2; v_call: TRBV27; j_call: TRBJ2-7; clone_size: many; cdr3_aa: CASSSAGEGYEQYF; cdr3_nt: TGTGCCAGCAGTTCGGCGGGAGAAGGCTACGAGCAGTACTTC
d_call: NA; v_call: TRBV3-1; j_call: TRBJ2-7; clone_size: NA; cdr3_aa: CASSSWNYEQYF; cdr3_nt: TGTGCCAGCAGCTCCTGGAACTACGAGCAGTACTTC
d_call: TRBD2; v_call: TRBV6-5; j_call: TRBJ2-1; clone_size: many; cdr3_aa: CATNTLFSAPGLAVEQFF; cdr3_nt: TGTGCCACCAACACTCTGTTCTCTGCCCCGGGACTAGCGGTAGAGCAGTTCTTC
d_call: TRBD2; v_call: TRBV4-2; j_call: TRBJ2-5; clone_size: many; cdr3_aa: CASSPPGLEETQYF; cdr3_nt: TGTGCCAGCAGCCCACCGGGACTAGAAGAGACCCAGTACTTC
d_call: NA; v_call: TRBV24-1; j_call: TRBJ2-2; clone_size: many; cdr3_aa: CATSDFRDTGELFF; cdr3_nt: TGTGCCACCAGTGATTTCAGGGACACCGGGGAGCTGTTTTTT
d_call: NA; v_call: TRBV7-2; j_call: TRBJ2-7; clone_size: many; cdr3_aa: CASSLSSEYEQYF; cdr3_nt: TGTGCCAGCAGCTTAAGTAGTGAATACGAGCAGTACTTC
d_call: NA; v_call: TRBV14; j_call: TRBJ2-1; clone_size: many; cdr3_aa: CASSPPASYNEQFF; cdr3_nt: TGTGCCAGCAGCCCTCCGGCCTCCTACAATGAGCAGTTCTTC
d_call: NA; v_call: TRBV27; j_call: TRBJ2-3; clone_size: many; cdr3_aa: CAIFCGHVSTDTQYF; cdr3_nt: TGTGCCATCTTCTGCGGCCACGTTAGCACAGATACGCAGTATTTT